Included here is one T cell receptor (beta chain) sequence, with context. Its antigen is not identified. During the collection period, no donor immune events like infections were recorded. These data are taken from a study of identifying expanded T cells in peripheral blood. Broader study findings: Over around two and four weeks, about 15 and 19 clones changed, versus 1.2 between replicates. Two-week clone count variance significantly increased as total template count grew.

TCRdb's copy holds only in-frame clones and misses some; the assay was immunoSEQ multiplex PCR. The sample has over 90,000 clones, about 91% seen once. Per germline, CDR1 SEHNR and CDR2 FQNEAQ (reference sequence). V shed 4 bases and J 6 bases; nucleotides not matched to a gene: 5. This CDR3 is 13 amino acids long. The chain couples TRBV7-9 to TRBJ2-7; TRBD1 matches at 8 bases. This TCR was sampled from a person aged 18-70 years in good health. Sample: blood. The CDR3 protein is CASSSRTGFEQYF. For the CDR3, the DNA is TGTGCCAGCAGCTCCCGGACAGGGTTCGAGCAGTACTTC.